This T cell receptor beta chain is from a study of vaccination and CD4 T cells after COVID-19. The CDR3 runs 16 residues. Deletions cut 7 bases from V and 0 bases from J, with 13 bases between. Treatment given: approximately 11-day PBMC culture with coronavirus spike peptide pools or control peptides (ViraFEST assay). An Oncomine TCR Beta short-read assay was used to sequence the DNA from cultured CD4+ T cells. TCRdb reanalysed the PCR reads using MiXCR and keeps one entry per CDR3 protein. The table shows around 20,000 distinct CDR3 sequences, with roughly 55% occurring only once. The table lists this clonotype with a few counts. What it recognizes is unknown.

The source material was CD4+ T cells from blood, cultured in vitro, sampled after SARS-CoV-2 vaccination. The chain carries TRBV12-3 or TRBV12-4 and TRBJ1-6; D call uncertain. The clonotype was recovered from a human donor who had recovered from COVID-19. CDR3 in DNA: TGTGCCAGCAAACCTGGAAGGGCCTCCTATAATTCACCCCTCCACTTT. This encodes CASKPGRASYNSPLHF.